This T cell receptor (beta chain) is from a study of PD-L1 blockade in urothelial cancer. The protocol was immunoSEQ multiplex PCR, while the TCRdb copy is restricted to in-frame clones and leaves out a portion. This table holds 70,000 to 100,000 clones, about four fifths found once. This sample's time point: pretreatment peripheral blood. This CDR3 comprises 14 residues. Germline V lookup: CDR1 SGHNT, CDR2 YENEEA. Trimming pared 3 bases from V and 3 bases from J, leaving 8 bases between. The receptor was derived from a man in his 60s with urothelial cancer. V usage is TRBV11-3 and J usage is TRBJ2-2; D unresolved. This material consisted of PBMCs, taken around atezolizumab (anti-PD-L1) treatment. The CDR3 sequence: CASSLARHTGELFF. The CDR3 DNA reads TGTGCCAGCAGCTTGGCACGCCACACCGGGGAGCTGTTTTTT.